This TCR beta chain was documented in a study of T cell responses to AZD1222 COVID-19 vaccine. CDR3 size: 12 residues. The germline CDR1 and CDR2 sequences are MDHEN and SYDVKM. Clones were read by immunoSEQ multiplex PCR, and TCRdb kept only the in-frame ones, dropping some. The sample yields 95,000 to 100,000 clones, roughly nine tenths seen once. Study-wide findings and caveats: In a largely white British group with more females than males, clonal diversity was possibly underestimated. Two AZD1222 doses significantly raised spike-specific TCR breadth and depth over controls.

A word on this clone: Its matching antigen is unknown. One end of the junction varies from germline; a read error may be responsible.

The specimen was peripheral blood, collected on day 0 of AZD1222 vaccination. The clonotype was recovered from an adult in good health. The chain uses TRBV28 and TRBJ2-7, with D possibly TRBD1 on 6 matching bases. The CDR3 reads CASRAPGDTGLF. The CDR3 DNA sequence: TGTGCCAGCAGGGCCCCTGGGGACACCGGATTATTC.